The table lists the clone carrying this T cell receptor (beta chain) with many counts. What it binds is not known. These data originate in a study of T-cell reconstitution after alpha-beta-depleted transplantation in children. Findings and caveats of the study: T-cell counts and diversity at one year following transplant were attributed mainly to newly produced T cells.

From germline, CDR1 is DFQATT and CDR2 SNEGSKA (reference sequence). The V end was cut by 3 bases, the J end by 0 bases, with 15 bases between. The CDR3 runs to 16 residues. It was with unique molecular identifiers that the TCRbeta library was prepared. TCRdb analysed the PCR reads with MiXCR anew, one entry per CDR3 protein. There are about 130,000 distinct CDR3 sequences in the sample; about 9.6% occur only once, and approximately 25% lies in the top ten. J is TRBJ2-1 and V is TRBV20-1; D is unclear. The source is a girl younger than two who had a stem cell transplant for combined immunodeficiency, so the T cells may come from the graft donor. The specimen comprised PBMCs, mostly from graft donor cells, sampled 180 days after TCRalphabeta/CD19-depleted stem cell transplant. CDR3 DNA: TGCAGTGCTAGTCTGCTGACACCTAGCTCCTACAATGAGCAGTTCTTC. Translating it yields CSASLLTPSSYNEQFF.